Below are 12 T cell receptor beta chains sequenced from a single sample in a study of T cells expressing NK-cell markers. TCRdb re-called the 5' RACE reads; one entry per CDR3 protein, DNA not given. The sample holds some 390,000 distinct CDR3 sequences. Source material: blood T cells: a sorted CD56 or NKG2C T cell subset, CD4+ or CD8+ T cells, or bulk PBMC T cells (not recorded which). These TCRs come from a woman aged 50 to 60 in good health.

The CDR3 sequence is CASSRASGWNYEQYF. V is TRBV12-3 or TRBV12-4 and J is TRBJ2-7; TCRdb's D call of TRBD2 is untestable without DNA. The CDR3 totals 15 residues.

The chain uses TRBV5-1 and TRBJ2-1; TCRdb returns TRBD2, unconfirmable since there is no DNA. This CDR3 has 14 residues. Germline V CDR1 and CDR2: SGHRS, YFSETQ. The CDR3 protein is CASSSPRELSEQFF.

The CDR3 is CATSRDSNSPLHF. This chain links TRBV15 with TRBJ1-6. This CDR3 spans 13 amino acids. Germline V gives CDR1 LNHNV, CDR2 YYDKDF (reference sequence).

This rearrangement joins TRBV20-1 to TRBJ2-5; TCRdb proposes TRBD2, but this gene call is untestable without DNA. In germline, CDR1 is DFQATT, CDR2 SNEGSKA (reference sequence). The CDR3 extends over 14 amino acids. The CDR3: CSASPAGRGETQYF.

The chain combines TRBV7-9 with TRBJ1-3. This CDR3 is 14 amino acids long. Germline V gene sequence: CDR1 SEHNR, CDR2 FQNEAQ (reference sequence). The CDR3 sequence: CASSLWDSRNTIYF. Supplemented by reference TRBV7-9 and TRBJ1-3, the full variable domain reads DTGVSQNPRHKITKRGQNVTFRCDPISEHNRLYWYRQTLGQGPEFLTYFQNEAQLEKSRLLSDRFSAERPKGSFSTLEIQRTEQGDSAMYLCASSLWDSRNTIYFGEGSWLTVV.

This chain joins TRBV6-2 or TRBV6-3 and TRBJ2-3; TCRdb calls TRBD1, which cannot be checked without DNA. The germline V gene encodes CDR1 MNHEY and CDR2 SVGEGT. The CDR3 loop spans 13 amino acids. CDR3 loop: CASSYLQGDTQYF.

The chain joins TRBV11-2 to TRBJ2-1; TCRdb names TRBD1, which stays unverified in the absence of DNA. Germline CDR1 and CDR2: SGHAT and FQNNGV. This CDR3 is built from 12 residues. CDR3 sequence: CASSWTGNEQFF.

The chain links TRBV27 to TRBJ2-3. The germline gives CDR1 MNHEY, CDR2 SMNVEV (reference sequence). This CDR3 contains 13 residues. This chain's CDR3 is CASTGASGDTQYF.

This rearrangement joins TRBV24-1 to TRBJ2-1; TCRdb calls TRBD2, which cannot be checked without DNA. The germline V gene encodes CDR1 KGHDR and CDR2 SFDVKD. This CDR3 contains 17 residues. CDR3 sequence: CATSVGDGGRGTYEQFF.

This rearrangement joins TRBV18 to TRBJ2-2; with no DNA, the TCRdb D assignment of TRBD2 cannot be verified. The CDR3 runs 15 residues. Germline V gives CDR1 KGHSH, CDR2 LQKENI. CDR3 loop: CASSPEGLATGELFF.

The chain couples TRBV7-2 to TRBJ2-3; checking the TCRdb D call of TRBD1 is not possible without DNA. CDR3 size: 14 residues. Per the germline V gene, CDR1 is SGHTA and CDR2 is FQGNSA. The CDR3 reads CASSLPWGTDTQYF.

The chain recombines TRBV30 with TRBJ2-1; TCRdb's D gene call, TRBD1, goes unchecked for lack of DNA. The germline CDR1 and CDR2 sequences are GTSNPN and SVGIG (reference sequence). The CDR3 extends over 11 amino acids. The CDR3 sequence is CAWSSALEQFF.